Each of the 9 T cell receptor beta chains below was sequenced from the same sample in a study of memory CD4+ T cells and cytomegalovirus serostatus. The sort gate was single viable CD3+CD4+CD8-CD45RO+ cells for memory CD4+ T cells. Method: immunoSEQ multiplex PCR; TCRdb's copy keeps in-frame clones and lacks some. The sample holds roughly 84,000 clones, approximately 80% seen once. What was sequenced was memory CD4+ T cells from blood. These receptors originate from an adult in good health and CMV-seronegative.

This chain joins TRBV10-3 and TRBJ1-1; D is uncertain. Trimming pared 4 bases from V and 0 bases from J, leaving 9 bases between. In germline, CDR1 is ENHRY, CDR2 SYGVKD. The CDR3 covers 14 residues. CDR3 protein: CAISGRALNTEAFF. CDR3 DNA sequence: TGTGCCATCAGTGGCCGGGCCTTGAACACTGAAGCTTTCTTT.

The CDR3 region has the DNA TGTGCCAGCAGCTTACCGGGACAGTTAAATGGCTACACCTTC. Protein sequence: CASSLPGQLNGYTF. V gene TRBV7-9 combines with J gene TRBJ1-2, with 7 bases fitting TRBD1. J lost 6 bases, V lost 2 bases, and 6 bases had no gene match. Per the germline V gene, CDR1 is SEHNR and CDR2 is FQNEAQ (reference sequence). CDR3 length equals 14 residues.

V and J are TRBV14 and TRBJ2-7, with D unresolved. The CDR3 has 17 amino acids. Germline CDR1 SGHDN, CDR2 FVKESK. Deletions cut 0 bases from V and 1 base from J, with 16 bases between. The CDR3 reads CASSQDEQPLPSYEQYF. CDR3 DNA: TGTGCCAGCAGCCAAGATGAACAGCCGCTCCCGTCCTACGAGCAGTACTTC.

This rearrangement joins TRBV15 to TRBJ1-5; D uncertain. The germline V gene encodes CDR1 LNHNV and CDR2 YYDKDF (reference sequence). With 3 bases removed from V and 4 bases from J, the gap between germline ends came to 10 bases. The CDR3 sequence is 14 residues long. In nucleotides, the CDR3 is TGTGCCACCAGCAGGGTCGGCTTAAATCAGCCCCAGCATTTT. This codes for CATSRVGLNQPQHF.

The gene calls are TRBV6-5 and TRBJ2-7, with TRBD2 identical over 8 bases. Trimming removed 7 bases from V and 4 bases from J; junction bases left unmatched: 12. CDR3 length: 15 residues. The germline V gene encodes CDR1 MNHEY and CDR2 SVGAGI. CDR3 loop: CASTPPGGASYEQYF. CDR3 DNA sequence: TGTGCCAGCACCCCCCCGGGAGGGGCGTCTTACGAGCAGTACTTC.

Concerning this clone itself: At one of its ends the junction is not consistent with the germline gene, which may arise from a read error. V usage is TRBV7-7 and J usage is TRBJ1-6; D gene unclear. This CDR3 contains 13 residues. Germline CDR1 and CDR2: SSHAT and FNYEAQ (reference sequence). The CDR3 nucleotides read TGTGCTAGCAGCCCTAAGGCGGGTTCACCCCTCCACTTT. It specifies CASSPKAGSPLHF.

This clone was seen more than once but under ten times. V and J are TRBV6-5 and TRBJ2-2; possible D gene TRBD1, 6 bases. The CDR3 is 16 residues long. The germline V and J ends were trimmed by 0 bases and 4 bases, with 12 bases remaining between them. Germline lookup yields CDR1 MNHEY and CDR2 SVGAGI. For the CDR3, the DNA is TGTGCCAGCAGTTACTCGGGAGTAGGGGGCACCGGGGAGCTGTTTTTT. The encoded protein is CASSYSGVGGTGELFF.

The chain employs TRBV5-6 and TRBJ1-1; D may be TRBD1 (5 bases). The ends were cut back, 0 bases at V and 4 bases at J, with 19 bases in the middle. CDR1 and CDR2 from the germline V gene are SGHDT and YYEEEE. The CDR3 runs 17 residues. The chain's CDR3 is CASSLEWPGPGSTEAFF. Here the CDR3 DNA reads TGTGCCAGCAGCTTGGAATGGCCGGGACCGGGGTCCACTGAAGCTTTCTTT.

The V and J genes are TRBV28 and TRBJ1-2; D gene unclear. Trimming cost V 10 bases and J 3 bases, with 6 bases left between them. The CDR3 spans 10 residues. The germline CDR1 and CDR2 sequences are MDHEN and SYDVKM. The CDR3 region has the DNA TGTGCCACAGGAGACTATGGCTACACCTTC. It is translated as CATGDYGYTF.